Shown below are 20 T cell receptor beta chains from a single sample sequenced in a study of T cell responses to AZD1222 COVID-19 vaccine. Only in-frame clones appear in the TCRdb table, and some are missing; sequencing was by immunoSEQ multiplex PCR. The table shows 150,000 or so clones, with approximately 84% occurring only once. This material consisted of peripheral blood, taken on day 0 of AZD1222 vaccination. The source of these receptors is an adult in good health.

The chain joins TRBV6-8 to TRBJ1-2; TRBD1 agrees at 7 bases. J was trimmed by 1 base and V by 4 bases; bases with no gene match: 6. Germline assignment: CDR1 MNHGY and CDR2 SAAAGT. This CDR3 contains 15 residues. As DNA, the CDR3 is TGTGCCAGCAGTTGGGCAGGGGGAGATAACTATGGCTACACCTTC. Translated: CASSWAGGDNYGYTF.

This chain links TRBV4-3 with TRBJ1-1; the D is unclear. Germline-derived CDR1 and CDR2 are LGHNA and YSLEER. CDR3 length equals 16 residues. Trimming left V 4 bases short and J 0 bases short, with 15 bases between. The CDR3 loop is CASSPTAGALNTEAFF. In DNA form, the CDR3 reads TGCGCCAGCAGCCCCACCGCGGGAGCCCTGAACACTGAAGCTTTCTTT.

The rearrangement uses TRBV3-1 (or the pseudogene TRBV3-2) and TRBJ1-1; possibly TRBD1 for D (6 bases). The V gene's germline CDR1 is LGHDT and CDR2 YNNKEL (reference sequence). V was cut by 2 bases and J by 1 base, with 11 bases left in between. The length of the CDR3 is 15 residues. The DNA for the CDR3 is TGTGCCAGCAGCCAATGGGGGACACCGAACACTGAAGCTTTCTTT. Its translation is CASSQWGTPNTEAFF.

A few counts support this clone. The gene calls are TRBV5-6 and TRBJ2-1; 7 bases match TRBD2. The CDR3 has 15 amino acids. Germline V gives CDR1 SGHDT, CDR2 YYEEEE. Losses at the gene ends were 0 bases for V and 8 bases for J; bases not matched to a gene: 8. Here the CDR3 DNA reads TGTGCCAGCAGCTTGGTGGGGACTAACTTTGATGAGCAGTTCTTC. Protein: CASSLVGTNFDEQFF. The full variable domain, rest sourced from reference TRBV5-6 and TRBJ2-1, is DAGVTQSPTHLIKTRGQQVTLRCSPKSGHDTVSWYQQALGQGPQFIFQYYEEEERQRGNFPDRFSGHQFPNYSSELNVNALLLGDSALYLCASSLVGTNFDEQFFGPGTRLTVL.

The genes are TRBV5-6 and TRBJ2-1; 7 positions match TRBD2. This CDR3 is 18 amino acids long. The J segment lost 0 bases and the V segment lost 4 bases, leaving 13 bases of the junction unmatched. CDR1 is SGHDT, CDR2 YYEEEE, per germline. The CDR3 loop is CASSRRKSGVSSYNEQFF. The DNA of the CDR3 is TGTGCCAGCAGCCGAAGAAAAAGCGGGGTGAGCTCCTACAATGAGCAGTTCTTC.

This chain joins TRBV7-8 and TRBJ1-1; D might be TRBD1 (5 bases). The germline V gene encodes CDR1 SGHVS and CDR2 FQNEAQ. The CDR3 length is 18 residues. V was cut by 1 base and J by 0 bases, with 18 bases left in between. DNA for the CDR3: TGTGCCAGCAGCTTAGTATCCCAGGGAATGGGCGTGAACACTGAAGCTTTCTTT. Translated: CASSLVSQGMGVNTEAFF.

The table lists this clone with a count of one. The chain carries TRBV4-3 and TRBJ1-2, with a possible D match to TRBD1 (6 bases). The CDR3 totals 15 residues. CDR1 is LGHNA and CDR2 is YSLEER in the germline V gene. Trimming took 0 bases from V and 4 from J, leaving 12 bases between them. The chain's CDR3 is CASSQDYPGAYGYTF. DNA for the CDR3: TGCGCCAGCAGCCAAGATTATCCAGGGGCCTATGGCTACACCTTC.

The CDR3 spells CATSDSMATQPQHF. CDR3 DNA: TGTGCCACCAGTGATTCTATGGCTACTCAGCCCCAGCATTTT. The chain recombines TRBV24-1 with TRBJ1-5; D call uncertain. Germline CDR1 reads KGHDR; CDR2 reads SFDVKD. CDR3 length: 14 residues. Trimming removed 2 bases at V and 6 bases at J, with 10 bases between.

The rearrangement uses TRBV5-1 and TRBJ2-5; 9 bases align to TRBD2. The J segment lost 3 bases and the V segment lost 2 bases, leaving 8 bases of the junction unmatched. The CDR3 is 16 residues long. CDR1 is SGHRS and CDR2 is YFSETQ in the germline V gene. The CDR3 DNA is TGCGCCAGCAGCTTAGTTCGCGGGGGGGCCGAAGAGACCCAGTACTTC. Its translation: CASSLVRGGAEETQYF.

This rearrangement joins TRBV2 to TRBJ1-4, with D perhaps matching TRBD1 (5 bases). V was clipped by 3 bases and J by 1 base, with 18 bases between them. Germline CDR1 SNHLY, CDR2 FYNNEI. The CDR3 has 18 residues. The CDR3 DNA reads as TGTGCCAGCAGTGAGGGGCAGGGAATAGGAAGAACTAATGAAAAACTGTTTTTT. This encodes CASSEGQGIGRTNEKLFF.

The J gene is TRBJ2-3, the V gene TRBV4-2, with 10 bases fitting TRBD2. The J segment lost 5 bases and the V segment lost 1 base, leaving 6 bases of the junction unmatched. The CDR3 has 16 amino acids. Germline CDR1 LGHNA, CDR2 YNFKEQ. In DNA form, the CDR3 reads TGTGCCAGCAGCCAAGGAGCGGGGGGGCCGGTAGATACGCAGTATTTT. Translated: CASSQGAGGPVDTQYF.

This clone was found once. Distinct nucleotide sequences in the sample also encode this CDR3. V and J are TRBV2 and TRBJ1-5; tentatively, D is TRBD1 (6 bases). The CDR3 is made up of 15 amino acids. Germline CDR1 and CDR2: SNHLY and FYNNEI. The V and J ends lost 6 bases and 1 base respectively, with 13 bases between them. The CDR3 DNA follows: TGTGCCAGCAGCGGAACAGGGTCAAGCAATCAGCCCCAGCATTTT. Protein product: CASSGTGSSNQPQHF.

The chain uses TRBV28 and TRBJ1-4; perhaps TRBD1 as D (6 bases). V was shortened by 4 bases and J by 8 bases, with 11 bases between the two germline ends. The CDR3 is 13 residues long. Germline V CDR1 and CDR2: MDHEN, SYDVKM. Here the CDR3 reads CASSYRVEEKLFF. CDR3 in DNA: TGTGCCAGCAGTTACAGGGTCGAAGAAAAACTGTTTTTT.

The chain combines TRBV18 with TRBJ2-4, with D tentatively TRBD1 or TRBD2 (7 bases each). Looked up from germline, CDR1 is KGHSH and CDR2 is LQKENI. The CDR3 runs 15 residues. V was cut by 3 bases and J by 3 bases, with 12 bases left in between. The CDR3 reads CASSPQGGDKNIQYF. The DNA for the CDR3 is TGTGCCAGCTCACCGCAGGGGGGGGACAAAAACATTCAGTACTTC.

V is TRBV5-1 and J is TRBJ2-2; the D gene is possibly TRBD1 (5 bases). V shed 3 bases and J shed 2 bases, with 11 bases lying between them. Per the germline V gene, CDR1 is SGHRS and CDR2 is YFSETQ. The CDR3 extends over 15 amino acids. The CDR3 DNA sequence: TGCGCCAGCAGCTCGGCAGGGAAAAACACCGGGGAGCTGTTTTTT. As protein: CASSSAGKNTGELFF.

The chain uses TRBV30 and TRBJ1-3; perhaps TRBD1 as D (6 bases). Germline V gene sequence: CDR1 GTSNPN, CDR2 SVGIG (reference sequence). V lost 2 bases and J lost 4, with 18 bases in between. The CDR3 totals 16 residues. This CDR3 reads CAWSLGGRASGNTIYF. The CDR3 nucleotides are TGTGCCTGGAGTTTGGGGGGCAGGGCCTCGGGAAACACCATATATTTT.

CDR3: CATSLRGGTGELFF. The CDR3 DNA reads as TGTGCCACCAGTCTGAGGGGCGGCACCGGGGAGCTGTTTTTT. The J gene is TRBJ2-2, the V gene TRBV24-1; either TRBD1 or TRBD2 may fit D (5 bases each). Germline-derived CDR1 and CDR2 are KGHDR and SFDVKD. Between the trimmed V and J ends, which lost 6 bases and 4 bases, there was a span of 11 bases. This CDR3 contains 14 residues.

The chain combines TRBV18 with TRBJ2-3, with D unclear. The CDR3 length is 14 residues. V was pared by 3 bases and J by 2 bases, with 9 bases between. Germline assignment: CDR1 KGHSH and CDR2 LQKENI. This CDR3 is CASSPGSYTDTQYF. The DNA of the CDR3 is TGTGCCAGCTCACCGGGCAGCTACACAGATACGCAGTATTTT.

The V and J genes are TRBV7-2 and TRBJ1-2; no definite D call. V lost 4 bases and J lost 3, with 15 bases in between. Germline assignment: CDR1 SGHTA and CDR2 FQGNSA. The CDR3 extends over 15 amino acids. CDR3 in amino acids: CASSSTPRPDYGYTF. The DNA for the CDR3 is TGTGCCAGCAGCTCAACCCCGCGACCCGACTATGGCTACACCTTC.

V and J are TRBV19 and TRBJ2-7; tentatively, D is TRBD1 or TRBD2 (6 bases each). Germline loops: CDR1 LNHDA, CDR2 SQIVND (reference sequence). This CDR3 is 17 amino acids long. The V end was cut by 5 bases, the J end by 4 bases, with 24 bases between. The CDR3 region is CASSPRHGGQGSYEQYF. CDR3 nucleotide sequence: TGTGCCAGTAGTCCCCGGCACGGGGGCCAGGGCTCTTACGAGCAGTACTTC. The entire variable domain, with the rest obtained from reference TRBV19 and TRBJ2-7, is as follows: DGGITQSPKYLFRKEGQNVTLSCEQNLNHDAMYWYRQDPGQGLRLIYYSQIVNDFQKGDIAEGYSVSREKKESFPLTVTSAQKNPTAFYLCASSPRHGGQGSYEQYFGPGTRLTVT.